These 16 T cell receptor beta chains came from one sample sequenced in a study of Ad26.COV2.S vaccination and SARS-CoV-2 variants. The treatment here: roughly 20 received Ad26.COV2.S at low or high dose, single or two shots; about 5 received placebo; per-sample allocation not given. Samples analyzed were those drawn on day 63 after the first vaccine or placebo injection. Only in-frame clones appear in the TCRdb table, and some are missing; sequencing was by immunoSEQ multiplex PCR. The sample holds around 450,000 clones, about 88% seen once. The sequencing here drew on peripheral blood, taken in a trial of Ad26.COV2.S vaccine versus placebo. These receptors all come from a person between 18 and 65 years old who received the Ad26.COV2.S COVID-19 vaccine or a placebo.

The V gene is TRBV12-3 or TRBV12-4, the J gene TRBJ2-7; D unresolved. V was cut by 7 bases and J by 4 bases, with 14 bases left in between. CDR3 length: 13 amino acids. CDR3 protein: CASTKVDGYEQYF. The CDR3 region has the DNA TGTGCCAGCACGAAGGTTGACGGATACGAGCAGTACTTC.

V usage is TRBV7-6 and J usage is TRBJ2-7; TRBD1 is a possible D gene (5 bases). The V gene lost 5 bases and the J gene lost 0 bases, with 11 bases spanning the gap. Germline V lookup: CDR1 SGHVS, CDR2 FNYEAQ. This CDR3 has 14 residues. The CDR3 sequence: CASSVSRDSYEQYF. The CDR3 DNA reads TGTGCCAGCAGCGTCTCCAGGGACTCCTACGAGCAGTACTTC. Full variable domain (remainder filled in from reference TRBV7-6 and TRBJ2-7): GAGVSQSPRYKVTKRGQDVALRCDPISGHVSLYWYRQALGQGPEFLTYFNYEAQQDKSGLPNDRFSAERPEGSISTLTIQRTEQRDSAMYRCASSVSRDSYEQYFGPGTRLTVT.

This chain links TRBV27 with TRBJ1-2, with D unresolved. There are 13 residues in the CDR3. Deletions cut 3 bases from V and 5 bases from J, with 10 bases between. CDR1 MNHEY and CDR2 SMNVEV come from the germline V gene (reference sequence). CDR3 nucleotides: TGTGCCAGCAGTTTGCTGGGCTCTTATGGCTACACCTTC. This sequence encodes CASSLLGSYGYTF.

The chain uses TRBV30 and TRBJ2-2; 7 bases are a match to TRBD1. CDR1 and CDR2 from the germline V gene are GTSNPN and SVGIG (reference sequence). The CDR3 runs to 14 residues. Losses at the gene ends were 5 bases for V and 7 bases for J; bases not matched to a gene: 10. Here the CDR3 reads CAWSMTGFYGELFF. The CDR3 nucleotides read TGTGCCTGGTCAATGACAGGGTTTTACGGGGAGCTGTTTTTT.

This chain joins TRBV3-1 (or the pseudogene TRBV3-2) and TRBJ2-2, with D tentatively TRBD1 (5 bases). This CDR3 spans 13 amino acids. Germline loops: CDR1 LGHDT, CDR2 YNNKEL (reference sequence). V gave up 4 bases and J gave up 6 bases, with 9 bases separating them. CDR3 protein: CASSLLGAGELFF. CDR3 in DNA: TGTGCCAGCAGCCTCTTAGGGGCCGGGGAGCTGTTTTTT.

The gene calls are TRBV7-2 and TRBJ2-2; no definite D call. V was pared by 3 bases and J by 5 bases, with 10 bases between. Germline assignment: CDR1 SGHTA and CDR2 FQGNSA. The CDR3 consists of 14 residues. The CDR3 nucleotides read TGTGCCAGCAGCTTCCAAGCTGGGACCGGGGAGCTGTTTTTT. Amino acids: CASSFQAGTGELFF. Full variable domain (rest looked up from reference TRBV7-2 and TRBJ2-2): GAGVSQSPSNKVTEKGKDVELRCDPISGHTALYWYRQSLGQGLEFLIYFQGNSAPDKSGLPSDRFSAERTGGSVSTLTIQRTQQEDSAVYLCASSFQAGTGELFFGEGSRLTVL.

The chain has TRBV4-2 and TRBJ2-3; 9 bases agree with TRBD1. J was trimmed by 2 bases and V by 4 bases; bases with no gene match: 10. Germline V gene lookup returns CDR1 LGHNA and CDR2 YNFKEQ. This CDR3 is built from 17 residues. Here the CDR3 DNA reads TGTGCCAGCAGCCCCATGCTGGGGACAGGGAACACAGATACGCAGTATTTT. Protein: CASSPMLGTGNTDTQYF.

The J gene is TRBJ2-1, the V gene TRBV5-1; 11 nucleotides agree with TRBD2. Looked up from germline, CDR1 is SGHRS and CDR2 is YFSETQ. This CDR3 is built from 15 residues. The V gene end was trimmed by 3 bases and the J gene end by 3 bases; junction bases not matched to a gene: 2. The DNA for the CDR3 is TGCGCCAGCAGCTCTACTAGCGGGAGCTACAATGAGCAGTTCTTC. This sequence encodes CASSSTSGSYNEQFF.

The rearrangement joins TRBV19 to TRBJ2-7; 8 bases map to TRBD2. CDR1 and CDR2 (germline): LNHDA, SQIVND (reference sequence). V lost 1 base, J lost 7 bases, and 9 bases stayed unmatched. This CDR3 is 15 amino acids long. The CDR3 nucleotides are TGTGCCAGTAGTATAGTTGCTAGCGGGTACGGGGAGCAGTACTTC. Translated: CASSIVASGYGEQYF.

The chain is built from TRBV5-8 and TRBJ2-7; D not resolved. Trimming took off 3 bases at V and 1 base at J, with 11 bases between the two ends. This CDR3 has 14 amino acids. Germline-derived CDR1 and CDR2 are SGHTS and YDEGEE. CDR3 DNA: TGTGCCAGCAGCTCCCGGACCCTTTCCTACGAGCAGTACTTC. Encoded protein: CASSSRTLSYEQYF.

This clone was counted once. This chain connects TRBV7-2 to TRBJ1-1; D gene unclear. This CDR3 spans 13 amino acids. Trimming took off 4 bases at V and 5 bases at J, with 11 bases between the two ends. Per the germline V gene, CDR1 is SGHTA and CDR2 is FQGNSA. CDR3: CASSSPSTTEAFF. DNA of the CDR3: TGTGCCAGCAGCTCCCCGTCGACTACTGAAGCTTTCTTT.

This chain joins TRBV10-3 and TRBJ2-3; D is undetermined. The CDR3 is 17 residues long. Germline V gene lookup returns CDR1 ENHRY and CDR2 SYGVKD. Trimming removed 0 bases at V and 2 bases at J, with 15 bases between. The CDR3 protein is CAISESLGSGDTDTQYF. In nucleotides, the CDR3 is TGTGCCATCAGTGAGTCATTAGGCTCCGGCGACACAGATACGCAGTATTTT.

The J gene is TRBJ1-2, the V gene TRBV7-2; D not certain. CDR1 SGHTA and CDR2 FQGNSA come from the germline V gene. The V and J ends lost 2 bases and 8 bases respectively, with 6 bases between them. This CDR3 has 11 residues. As DNA, the CDR3 is TGTGCCAGCAGCTTAATGAGGGGCTACACCTTC. Translating it yields CASSLMRGYTF. Looking up the rest from reference TRBV7-2 and TRBJ1-2 gives the full variable domain: GAGVSQSPSNKVTEKGKDVELRCDPISGHTALYWYRQSLGQGLEFLIYFQGNSAPDKSGLPSDRFSAERTGGSVSTLTIQRTQQEDSAVYLCASSLMRGYTFGSGTRLTVV.

The gene calls are TRBV5-1 and TRBJ2-7; D might be TRBD1 (5 bases). This CDR3 contains 14 residues. The V end lost 4 bases, the J end lost 3 bases, and 14 bases lay between the germline ends. Germline V gives CDR1 SGHRS, CDR2 YFSETQ. The CDR3 nucleotides read TGCGCCAGCAGCCTTACCCCAGGGCGCTACGAGCAGTACTTC. Amino acids: CASSLTPGRYEQYF.

The chain carries TRBV5-5 and TRBJ1-5; D is unresolved. This CDR3 comprises 16 residues. Germline CDR1 reads SGHKS; CDR2 reads YYEKEE (reference sequence). Trimming pared 0 bases from V and 4 bases from J, leaving 14 bases between. The CDR3 nucleotides read TGTGCCAGCAGCTTGGGGCTCGCGACCCTAAATCAGCCCCAGCATTTT. Its protein is CASSLGLATLNQPQHF.

V gene TRBV28 combines with J gene TRBJ2-7; D is uncertain. Looked up from germline, CDR1 is MDHEN and CDR2 is SYDVKM. V gave up 3 bases and J gave up 1 base, with 10 bases separating them. This CDR3 region has 14 residues. CDR3 DNA: TGTGCCAGCAGTTTCGGCAGCCAGTCCTACGAGCAGTACTTC. Its protein product is CASSFGSQSYEQYF.